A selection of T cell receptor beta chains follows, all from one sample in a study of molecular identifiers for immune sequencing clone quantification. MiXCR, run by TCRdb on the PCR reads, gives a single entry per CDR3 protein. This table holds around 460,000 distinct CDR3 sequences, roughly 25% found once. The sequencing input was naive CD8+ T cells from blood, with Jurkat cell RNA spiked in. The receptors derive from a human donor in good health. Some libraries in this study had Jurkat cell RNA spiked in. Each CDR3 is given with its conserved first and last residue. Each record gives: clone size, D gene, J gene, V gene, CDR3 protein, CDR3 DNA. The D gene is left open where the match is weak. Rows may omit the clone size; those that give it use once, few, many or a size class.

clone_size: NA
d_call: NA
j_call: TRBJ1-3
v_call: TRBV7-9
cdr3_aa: CASSSDGREGNTIYF
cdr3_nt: TGTGCCAGCAGCTCCGACGGTAGGGAGGGAAACACCATATATTTT

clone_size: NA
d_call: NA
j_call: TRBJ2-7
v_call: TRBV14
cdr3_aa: CTSSQWGDSYEQYF
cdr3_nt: TGTACCAGCAGCCAATGGGGGGACTCCTACGAGCAGTACTTC

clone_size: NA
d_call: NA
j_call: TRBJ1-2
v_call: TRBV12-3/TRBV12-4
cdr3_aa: CASSLISGPSTSYTF
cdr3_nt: TGTGCCAGCAGTTTAATTTCCGGGCCTTCAACTAGCTACACCTTC

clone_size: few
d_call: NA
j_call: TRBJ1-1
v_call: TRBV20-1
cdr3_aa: CSVFQWNMNTEAFF
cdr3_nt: TGCAGTGTTTTTCAGTGGAACATGAACACTGAAGCTTTCTTT

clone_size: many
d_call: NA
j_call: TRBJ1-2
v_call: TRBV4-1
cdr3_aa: CASSQEQGLSHYGYTF
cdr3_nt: TGCGCCAGCAGCCAAGAGCAGGGCTTATCTCACTATGGCTACACCTTC

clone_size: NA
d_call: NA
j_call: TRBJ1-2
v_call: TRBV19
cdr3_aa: CASSSWKGSIYGYTF
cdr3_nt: TGTGCCAGTAGCTCCTGGAAGGGCAGCATTTATGGCTACACCTTC

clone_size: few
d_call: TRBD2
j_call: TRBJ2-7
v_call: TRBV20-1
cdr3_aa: CSARGPWEGSTYEQYF
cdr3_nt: TGCAGTGCTAGGGGGCCTTGGGAGGGGAGTACGTACGAGCAGTACTTC

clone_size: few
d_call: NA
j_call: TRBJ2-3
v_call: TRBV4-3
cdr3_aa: CASSQEEGIGADTQYF
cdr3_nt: TGCGCCAGCAGCCAAGAGGAGGGGATAGGAGCAGATACGCAGTATTTT

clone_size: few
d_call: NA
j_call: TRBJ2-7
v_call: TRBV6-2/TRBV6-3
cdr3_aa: CASSYDRDLNEQYF
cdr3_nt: TGTGCCAGCAGTTACGACCGGGATTTGAACGAGCAGTACTTC

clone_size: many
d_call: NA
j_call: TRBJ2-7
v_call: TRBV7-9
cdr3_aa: CASSLSGPYEQYF
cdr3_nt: TGTGCCAGCAGTTTAAGCGGGCCCTACGAGCAGTACTTC

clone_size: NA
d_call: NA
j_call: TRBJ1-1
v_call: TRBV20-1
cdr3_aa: CSASPDSAAEAFF
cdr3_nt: TGCAGTGCTAGCCCAGACAGTGCAGCTGAAGCTTTCTTT

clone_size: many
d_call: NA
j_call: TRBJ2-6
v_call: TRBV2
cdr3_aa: CASSDEGPRIAGANVLTF
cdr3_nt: TGTGCCAGCAGTGACGAAGGGCCCAGGATCGCTGGGGCCAACGTCCTGACTTTC

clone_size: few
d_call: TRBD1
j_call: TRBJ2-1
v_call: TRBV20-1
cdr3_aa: CSARSTGGLNNEQFF
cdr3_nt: TGCAGTGCTCGTAGTACAGGGGGTTTAAACAATGAGCAGTTCTTC

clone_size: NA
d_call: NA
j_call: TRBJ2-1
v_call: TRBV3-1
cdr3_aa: CASSQEGRGRYNEQFF
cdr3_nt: TGTGCCAGCAGCCAAGAAGGGAGGGGGAGATACAATGAGCAGTTCTTC

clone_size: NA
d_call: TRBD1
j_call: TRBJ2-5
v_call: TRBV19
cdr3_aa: CASSTDTGGETQYF
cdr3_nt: TGTGCCAGTAGTACCGACACAGGGGGCGAGACCCAGTACTTC

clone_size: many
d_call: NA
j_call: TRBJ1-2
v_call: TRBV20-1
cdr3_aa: CSAPPFTSNYGYTF
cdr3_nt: TGCAGTGCTCCCCCCTTTACTAGTAACTATGGCTACACCTTC

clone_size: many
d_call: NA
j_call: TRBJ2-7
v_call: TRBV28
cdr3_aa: CASSALQGPYEQYF
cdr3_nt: TGTGCCAGCAGTGCGTTACAGGGCCCCTACGAGCAGTACTTC

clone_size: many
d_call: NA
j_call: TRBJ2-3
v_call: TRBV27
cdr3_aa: CASSFTPLPGPRTDTQYF
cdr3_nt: TGTGCCAGCAGTTTCACACCCCTCCCAGGGCCAAGAACAGATACGCAGTATTTT

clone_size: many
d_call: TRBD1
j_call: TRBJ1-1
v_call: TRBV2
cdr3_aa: CASWDRGKTEAFF
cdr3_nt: TGTGCCAGCTGGGACAGGGGGAAAACTGAAGCTTTCTTT

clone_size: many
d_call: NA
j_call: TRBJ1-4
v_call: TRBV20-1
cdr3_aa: CSARDSTTNEKLFF
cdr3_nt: TGCAGTGCTAGAGACAGTACAACTAATGAAAAACTGTTTTTT

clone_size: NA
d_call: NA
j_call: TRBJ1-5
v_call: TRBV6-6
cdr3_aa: CASSYLFQPQHF
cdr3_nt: TGTGCCAGCAGTTACCTGTTTCAGCCCCAGCATTTT

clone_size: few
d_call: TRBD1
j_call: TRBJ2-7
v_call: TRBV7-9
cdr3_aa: CASSAGQGRYYEQYF
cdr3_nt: TGTGCCAGCAGCGCCGGACAGGGTAGATACTACGAGCAGTACTTC

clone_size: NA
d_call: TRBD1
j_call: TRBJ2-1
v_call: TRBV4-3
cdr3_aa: CASSQGTGPFSYNEQFF
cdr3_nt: TGCGCCAGCAGCCAAGGGACAGGGCCGTTCTCCTACAATGAGCAGTTCTTC

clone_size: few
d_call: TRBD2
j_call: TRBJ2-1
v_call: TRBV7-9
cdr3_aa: CASSFSGGTNEQFF
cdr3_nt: TGTGCCAGCAGCTTTAGCGGGGGGACTAATGAGCAGTTCTTC

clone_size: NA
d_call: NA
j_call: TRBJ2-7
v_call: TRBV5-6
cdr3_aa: CASSWVGHTYEQYF
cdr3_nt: TGTGCCAGCAGCTGGGTCGGGCATACCTACGAGCAGTACTTC

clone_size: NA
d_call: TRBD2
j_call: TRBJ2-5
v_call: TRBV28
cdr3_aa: CASSILAGGSPQYF
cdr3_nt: TGTGCCAGCAGTATTCTAGCGGGAGGCTCCCCCCAGTACTTC

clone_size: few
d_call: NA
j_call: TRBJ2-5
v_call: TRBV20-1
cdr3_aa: CSARDLESTGIQETQYF
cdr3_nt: TGCAGTGCTAGGGATTTAGAATCTACAGGGATTCAAGAGACCCAGTACTTC

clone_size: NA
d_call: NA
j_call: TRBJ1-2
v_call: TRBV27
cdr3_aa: CASSLAQGSYGYTF
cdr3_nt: TGTGCCAGCAGTTTAGCGCAGGGCAGCTATGGCTACACCTTC

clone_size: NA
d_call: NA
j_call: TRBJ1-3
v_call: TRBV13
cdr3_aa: CASSLGSLGNTIYF
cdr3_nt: TGTGCCAGCAGCCTCGGGAGCCTCGGAAACACCATATATTTT

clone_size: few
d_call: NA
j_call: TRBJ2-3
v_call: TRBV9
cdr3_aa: CASSARPVGLPGADTQYF
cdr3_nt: TGTGCCAGCAGCGCCAGGCCCGTTGGACTCCCGGGGGCAGATACGCAGTATTTT

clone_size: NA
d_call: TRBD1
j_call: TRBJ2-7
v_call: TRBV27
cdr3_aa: CANSLQGGFEQYF
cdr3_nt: TGTGCCAACAGTTTACAGGGGGGCTTCGAACAGTACTTC

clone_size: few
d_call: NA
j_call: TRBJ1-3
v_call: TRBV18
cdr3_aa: CASTTSGPGNTIYF
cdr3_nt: TGTGCCAGCACAACCAGCGGCCCTGGAAACACCATATATTTT

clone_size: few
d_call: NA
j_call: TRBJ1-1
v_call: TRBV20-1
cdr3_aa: CSAEDRHTNTEAFF
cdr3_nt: TGCAGTGCTGAGGACCGACATACGAACACTGAAGCTTTCTTT

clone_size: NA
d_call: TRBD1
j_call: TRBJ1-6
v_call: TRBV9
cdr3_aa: CASGGTQGDINSPLHF
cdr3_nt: TGTGCCAGCGGCGGGACCCAGGGGGATATAAATTCACCCCTCCACTTT

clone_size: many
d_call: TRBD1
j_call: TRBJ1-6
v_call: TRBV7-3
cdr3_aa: CASSSGTGGNSPLHF
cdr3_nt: TGTGCCAGCAGCTCTGGGACAGGAGGGAATTCACCCCTCCACTTT

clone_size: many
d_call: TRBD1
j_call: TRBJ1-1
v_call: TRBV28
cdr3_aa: CASSSLGQGIDTEAFF
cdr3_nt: TGTGCCAGCAGTTCCCTGGGACAGGGGATCGACACTGAAGCTTTCTTT

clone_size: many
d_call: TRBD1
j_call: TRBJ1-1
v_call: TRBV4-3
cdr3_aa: CASSQAWDSSNTEAFF
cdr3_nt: TGCGCCAGCAGCCAAGCATGGGACAGCTCGAACACTGAAGCTTTCTTT

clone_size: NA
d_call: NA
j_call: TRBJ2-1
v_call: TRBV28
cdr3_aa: CASSFMAGTYNEQFF
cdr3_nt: TGTGCCAGCAGTTTCATGGCGGGCACCTACAATGAGCAGTTCTTC

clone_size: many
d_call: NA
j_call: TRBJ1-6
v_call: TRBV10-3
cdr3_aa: CAIRGDDSPLHF
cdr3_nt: TGTGCCATCAGGGGGGATGATTCACCCCTCCACTTT

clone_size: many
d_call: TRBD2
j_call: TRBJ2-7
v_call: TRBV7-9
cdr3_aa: CASSSPGTSLGYEQYF
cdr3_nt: TGTGCCAGCAGCTCTCCGGGGACTAGCCTTGGGTACGAGCAGTACTTC